Given below is one TCR beta chain in context. The antigen this receptor binds is unknown. The sample holds no much larger clone one base away, and base qualities are not on file. This sample stems from a study of T cell repertoires in cytomegalovirus infection (dated by TCRdb to the late 2010s). About the investigation overall: Donor HLA type was relevant to the analysis, because carriage of CMV infection together with the matching HLA type was indicated by public TCR beta signatures.

For sequencing, an Illumina HiSeq 1500 was employed. TCRdb reworked the public reads: Q25 trimming with fastp, MiXCR clone assembly, productive beta chains retained. CDR3 protein duplicates are merged, each entry listing the most common genes and DNA. The sample yields roughly 140,000 distinct CDR3 sequences; 23% were counted once. 9.5% to 13% of the sample belongs to the ten largest clones. What the research found in general, with its limitations: The ex vivo response was dominated by HLA-C-restricted CMV-specific TCR beta clonotypes, and the single most frequent clonotype in two of eight donors was supplied by these HLA-C-restricted clonotypes. Carriers of CMV infection plus the relevant HLA type were discriminated by the cumulative frequency of public TCR beta family members in the study cohort and in an independent roughly 370-donor cohort.

The junction shows trimming of 0 bases on V and 5 bases on J, plus 13 bases between the germline ends. From its cysteine to its phenylalanine, the CDR3 spans 14 amino acids. The read is trimmed to its CDR3 DNA, 42 bases read in frame from base 1. CDR1 and CDR2 (DFQATT, SNEGSKA) derive from the germline V gene (reference sequence). The source is a human donor in good health (CMV status not recorded). Some clones in this sample may be carry-over from other donors' samples. Input material: PBMCs. The V and J segments used are TRBV20-1 and TRBJ2-5, with no confidently assigned D gene. CDR3 sequence: CSARDGRLGETQYF. The sequenced DNA: TGCAGTGCTAGAGATGGGCGTTTAGGGGAGACCCAGTACTTC.